This entry concerns a single T cell receptor (beta chain). What it binds is unknown. This entry is derived from a study of CD8+ T cells in alopecia areata. Study summary: Tofacitinib therapy took 6 to 18 months; 6 months off drug came after.

V dropped 6 bases and J dropped 1; count of bases not matched to a gene: 8. Germline V gene sequence: CDR1 SQVTM, CDR2 ANQGSEA. This CDR3 region has 14 residues. Specified treatment: oral pan-JAK inhibitor, 5-10 mg twice daily. RNA extraction was followed by reverse transcription into cDNA, which acted as the sequencing template. TCRdb's copy holds only in-frame clones and misses some; the assay was immunoSEQ multiplex PCR. The repertoire consists of 150,000 to 200,000 clones, with approximately 67% occurring once and the leading ten covering 1.3%. Findings and limits, study-wide: Scalp clonality dropped significantly under tofacitinib, as did expanded CD8+ top-100 clones. Clonality was higher in lesional than normal scalp, especially in alopecia totalis/universalis. Throughout tofacitinib, many expanded lesional clones continued to persist in scalp and blood.

The chain is built from TRBV29-1 and TRBJ1-1, with 7 bases lining up with TRBD1. The clonotype originates from a human donor with alopecia areata. Here the sequenced sample was CD4+ T cells sorted from blood, taken at week 49, from a patient treated with tofacitinib. The CDR3 region has the DNA TGCAGCGTCCAACAGGGGCCAAAGAACACTGAAGCTTTCTTT. Protein: CSVQQGPKNTEAFF.